Listed below are T cell receptor beta chains from one sample, sequenced in a study of response to subunit inactivated influenza vaccine. Via MiXCR, TCRdb re-called the RT-PCR reads, giving one row per CDR3 protein. The sample lists 550,000 to 800,000 distinct CDR3 sequences, roughly 13% occurring once. The sequenced sample was PBMCs from blood, obtained around two weeks before vaccination. The receptors were gathered from a man between 50 and 59 years old who received an inactivated influenza vaccine. CDR3s include the opening cysteine and the closing phenylalanine or tryptophan. A D gene is named only where the DNA matches it firmly. Only some rows state a clone size, as once, few, many or a class for expanded clones.

V,J,D,size,DNA,CDR3
TRBV5-1,TRBJ2-7,TRBD2,-,TGCGCCAGCAGCGCCGGTACTAGCGGGATACCCTACGAGCAGTACTTC,CASSAGTSGIPYEQYF
TRBV12-3/TRBV12-4,TRBJ1-5,-,-,TGTGCCAGCAGCTGGGCAGGAGGCAATCAGCCCCAGCATTTT,CASSWAGGNQPQHF
TRBV12-5,TRBJ2-3,-,few,TGTGCTAGTGGTTTGGTATCCAGCAGTCCTCCTAGCACAGATACGCAGTATTTT,CASGLVSSSPPSTDTQYF
TRBV20-1,TRBJ2-3,-,few,TGCAGTGCTAGAGTCGGGGCCGGGGCAGATACGCAGTATTTT,CSARVGAGADTQYF
TRBV12-3/TRBV12-4,TRBJ2-2,TRBD2,few,TGTGCCAGCAGAGAGACTAGCGGCCCCACCGGGGAGCTGTTTTTT,CASRETSGPTGELFF
TRBV11-2,TRBJ1-6,-,few,TGTGCCAGCAGGGTGGGGGCGGATCATTCACCCCTCCACTTT,CASRVGADHSPLHF
TRBV18,TRBJ2-6,-,-,TGTTCCAGCTCAGATTCTGGGGCCAACGTCCTGACTTTC,CSSSDSGANVLTF
TRBV11-1,TRBJ2-2,-,many,TGTGCCAGCAGCTTAATCCGGTCCGGGGAGCTGTTTTTT,CASSLIRSGELFF
TRBV5-6,TRBJ2-7,-,-,TGTGCCAGCAGCTCCGGGACGGTGTACTACGAGCAGTACTTC,CASSSGTVYYEQYF
TRBV5-1,TRBJ2-1,-,-,TGCGCCAGCAGCTTTGGACGCACCGTCGAGGCCCATGAGCAGTTCTTC,CASSFGRTVEAHEQFF
TRBV6-2/TRBV6-3,TRBJ1-5,-,few,TGTGCCAGCAGTTACTTTTCCGGTCAGCCCCAGCATTTT,CASSYFSGQPQHF
TRBV6-4,TRBJ2-1,TRBD2,-,TGTGCCAGCAGTGAGGGCGGGGGGCCCAACAATGAGCAGTTCTTC,CASSEGGGPNNEQFF
TRBV6-2/TRBV6-3,TRBJ2-2,-,-,TGTGCCAGCAGACAACAGGGTCCCGGGGAGCTGTTTTTT,CASRQQGPGELFF
TRBV11-1,TRBJ2-1,TRBD2,few,TGTGCCAGCAGCTTAGGCCCCGGAGGGACTAGCGGTTACAATGAGCAGTTCTTC,CASSLGPGGTSGYNEQFF
TRBV4-2,TRBJ2-5,-,few,TGTGCCAGCAGCCAAGATGGGGGGCAGCAAGAGACCCAGTACTTC,CASSQDGGQQETQYF
TRBV5-1,TRBJ2-2,-,few,TGCGCCAGCAGCTACCCCGGAGGGACGAACACCGGGGAGCTGTTTTTT,CASSYPGGTNTGELFF
TRBV7-2,TRBJ1-1,TRBD1,few,TGTGCCAGCAGGGGGGACAGTGTTCGGAACACTGAAGCTTTCTTT,CASRGDSVRNTEAFF
TRBV7-2,TRBJ2-1,-,many,TGTGCCAGCAGTTTACAGCGGAGCTCCTACAATGAGCAGTTCTTC,CASSLQRSSYNEQFF
TRBV19,TRBJ1-1,TRBD1,-,TGTACCAGTAGTCCAACAGGGGCTGAAGCTTTCTTT,CTSSPTGAEAFF
TRBV7-2,TRBJ2-4,-,few,TGTGCCAGCAGCAGAGCCGGGACTCTCAAAAACATTCAGTACTTC,CASSRAGTLKNIQYF
TRBV29-1,TRBJ2-5,TRBD2,few,TGCAGCGTTGAAGAAATGCGGGGGGTGGCGACCCAGTACTTC,CSVEEMRGVATQYF
TRBV20-1,TRBJ2-7,-,-,TGCAGTGCTAGAGATCTCCGCCATCCACTATCCTACGAGCAGTACTTC,CSARDLRHPLSYEQYF
TRBV7-2,TRBJ2-4,-,many,TGTGCCAGCAGCCCGCCCATGGGGGGGGCCGACTTAAACATTCAGTACTTC,CASSPPMGGADLNIQYF
TRBV10-3,TRBJ2-5,-,many,TGTGCCATCAGTGTCACAGTCCAAGAGACCCAGTACTTC,CAISVTVQETQYF
TRBV28,TRBJ2-2,-,-,TGTGCCAGCACTAAGCCGAACACCGGGGAGCTGTTTTTT,CASTKPNTGELFF
TRBV28,TRBJ1-5,TRBD1,-,TGTGCCAGCAGTTCCCCCGGGACAGGAGGCGGTCAGCCCCAGCATTTT,CASSSPGTGGGQPQHF
TRBV20-1,TRBJ2-5,-,few,TGCAGTGCTAGGGGTGGAACATTGGGGACCCAGTACTTC,CSARGGTLGTQYF
TRBV10-3,TRBJ2-1,TRBD2,-,TGTGCCATCAGTGAGTCGGCTAGCGGCTACAATGAGCAGTTCTTC,CAISESASGYNEQFF
TRBV7-2,TRBJ2-5,-,-,TGTGCCAGCAGCTCCAGGAGCGAAGAGACCCAGTACTTC,CASSSRSEETQYF
TRBV12-3/TRBV12-4,TRBJ2-2,TRBD1,many,TGTGCCAGCACCCCGGACAGGGCCACCGGGGAGCTGTTTTTT,CASTPDRATGELFF
TRBV15,TRBJ1-5,-,few,TGTGCCACCAGCAGATTCGGGGGGCTGGAGCAGCCCCAGCATTTT,CATSRFGGLEQPQHF
TRBV6-1,TRBJ2-7,TRBD2,-,TGTGCCAGCGAAACCGGGACTAGCGCCTACGAGCAGTACTTC,CASETGTSAYEQYF
TRBV10-3,TRBJ2-3,-,many,TGTGCCATCAGTGACACATCTAGCACAGATACGCAGTATTTT,CAISDTSSTDTQYF
TRBV20-1,TRBJ2-7,-,-,TGCAGTGCTAGCCCAACGTTGGGGGGATCGAGGTCCTACGAGCAGTACTTC,CSASPTLGGSRSYEQYF
TRBV4-2,TRBJ1-2,TRBD1,-,TGTGCCAGCAGCCAAGTTTCAGGCCAGGGGGACTATGGCTACACCTTC,CASSQVSGQGDYGYTF
TRBV29-1,TRBJ2-7,TRBD1,few,TGCAGCGTTGGACCGGGACAGGACGGGGAGCAGTACTTC,CSVGPGQDGEQYF
TRBV21-1,TRBJ1-5,-,few,TGTGCCAGCAGCAAATTGCGGTGGACAGGGAAGGGATCTCAGCCCCAGCATTTT,CASSKLRWTGKGSQPQHF
TRBV4-1,TRBJ2-6,TRBD1,few,TGCGCCAGCAGCCAAGATAGAGGACAGGGGGCGGGAGATAGCTCTGGGGCCAACGTCCTGACTTTC,CASSQDRGQGAGDSSGANVLTF
TRBV6-1,TRBJ1-6,-,many,TGTGCCAGCAGTGAATTTATGGATTCACCCCTCCACTTT,CASSEFMDSPLHF
TRBV12-3/TRBV12-4,TRBJ2-7,TRBD1,many,TGTGCCAGCAGTTCGACCCTGGGACAGGGGGCTTTTTGGGGAACCTACGAGCAGTACTTC,CASSSTLGQGAFWGTYEQYF
TRBV6-2/TRBV6-3,TRBJ1-4,TRBD1,few,TGTGCCAGCAGTTACACAGCGGACAGGGGGGCCGGGCGTGAAAAACTGTTTTTT,CASSYTADRGAGREKLFF
TRBV7-2,TRBJ1-2,-,many,TGTGCCAGCAGCTTATCCCTAGGCAACTATGGCTACACCTTC,CASSLSLGNYGYTF
TRBV5-1,TRBJ1-2,-,few,TGCGCCAGCAGCTTGGGGGATCCCCAGGGAGGCTACACCTTC,CASSLGDPQGGYTF
TRBV5-1,TRBJ2-3,TRBD2,few,TGCGCCAGCAGCCCCGGGACTAGCGGGAGGGCCGGGCCAGATACGCAGTATTTT,CASSPGTSGRAGPDTQYF
TRBV20-1,TRBJ2-7,-,few,TGCAGTGCTAGGGCCGGGACGGCCTCCTACGAGCAGTACTTC,CSARAGTASYEQYF
TRBV11-3,TRBJ2-1,TRBD2,-,TGTGCCAGCAGCTTAGAGTTCGGGACTAGCGCCCACAATGAGCAGTTCTTC,CASSLEFGTSAHNEQFF
TRBV20-1,TRBJ1-6,-,-,TGCAGTGCCGGTTCGGGCTCCGGTGCATCACCCCTCCACTTT,CSAGSGSGASPLHF
TRBV5-1,TRBJ2-3,-,few,TGCGCCAGCAGCCTCGTTAGCGGCTCCGGCGCAGATACGCAGTATTTT,CASSLVSGSGADTQYF
TRBV20-1,TRBJ2-2,-,few,TGCAGTGCTAGAGATCCCGGGACTTCCAACGGCGGGGAGCTGTTTTTT,CSARDPGTSNGGELFF
TRBV29-1,TRBJ2-7,-,-,TGCAGCGTCGCCTCGGACGGCGAGCAGTACTTC,CSVASDGEQYF
TRBV28,TRBJ1-6,TRBD1,few,TGTGCCAGCAGCCCGGACAGGGGGTCCTATAATTCACCCCTCCACTTT,CASSPDRGSYNSPLHF
TRBV6-1,TRBJ2-3,-,-,TGTGCCAGCAGTCGCGACAGGAGAACCACAGATACGCAGTATTTT,CASSRDRRTTDTQYF
TRBV9,TRBJ2-5,-,-,TGTGCCAGCAGCGTATCAGGGGCCCAAGAGACCCAGTACTTC,CASSVSGAQETQYF
TRBV20-1,TRBJ2-1,-,many,TGCAGTGCAGCCCCCCGGGGTAGCGTTAATGAGCAGTTCTTC,CSAAPRGSVNEQFF
TRBV28,TRBJ2-7,TRBD2,-,TGTGCCAGCAGAGGGTTACGTAGCGGGAGGAGAAGGTCCGAGCAGTACTTC,CASRGLRSGRRRSEQYF